A single sample gave rise to the 25 T cell receptor beta chains below, sequenced in a study of T cell repertoires in cytomegalovirus infection. MiXCR, run by TCRdb on the reads, gives a single entry per CDR3 protein. The sample shows some 450,000 distinct CDR3 sequences, approximately 32% of them seen only once. The specimen was PBMCs. Receptors originate from a human donor in good health (CMV status not recorded). Some clones in this sample may be carry-over from other donors' samples.

In its sample, this clonotype was seen many times. V is TRBV7-8 and J is TRBJ1-4; 7 nucleotides agree with TRBD1. Germline V lookup: CDR1 SGHVS, CDR2 FQNEAQ. V was clipped by 5 bases and J by 5 bases; unmatched bases: 8. CDR3 length: 15 residues. In DNA form, the CDR3 reads TGTGCCAGCAGCCCCTATCCGGGACAGAATGAAAAACTGTTTTTT. This codes for CASSPYPGQNEKLFF.

This clonotype has ten or more counts. This sequence joins TRBV7-6 and TRBJ2-7; D call uncertain. V lost 5 bases, J lost 2 bases, and 13 bases lay in between. Germline lookup yields CDR1 SGHVS and CDR2 FNYEAQ. CDR3 length: 14 residues. CDR3 region: CASSPEFGTYEQYF. The CDR3 DNA reads as TGTGCCAGCAGCCCCGAGTTCGGAACCTACGAGCAGTACTTC.

This clonotype was found many times. V usage is TRBV7-2 and J usage is TRBJ1-4; TRBD1 agrees at 7 bases. The CDR3 runs to 15 residues. Germline values: CDR1 SGHTA, CDR2 FQGNSA. Trimming took 2 bases from V and 5 from J; bases not matched to a gene: 5. CDR3 sequence: CASSLRDSVNEKLFF. In DNA, the CDR3 is TGTGCCAGCAGCTTAAGGGACAGCGTAAATGAAAAACTGTTTTTT. The variable domain in full, completed from reference TRBV7-2 and TRBJ1-4, reads GAGVSQSPSNKVTEKGKDVELRCDPISGHTALYWYRQSLGQGLEFLIYFQGNSAPDKSGLPSDRFSAERTGGSVSTLTIQRTQQEDSAVYLCASSLRDSVNEKLFFGSGTQLSVL.

This clonotype was seen a handful of times. V and J are TRBV20-1 and TRBJ1-1, with D possibly matching TRBD1 (5 bases). The CDR3 consists of 15 residues. Trimming left V 0 bases short and J 7 bases short, with 18 bases between. CDR1 and CDR2 (germline): DFQATT, SNEGSKA (reference sequence). The DNA for the CDR3 is TGCAGTGCTAGAGATCATCGGACAAGGGTACATGAAGCTTTCTTT. It codes for CSARDHRTRVHEAFF.

The chain uses TRBV25-1 and TRBJ2-5, with D perhaps TRBD1 (6 bases). The CDR3 loop spans 15 amino acids. V gave up 3 bases and J gave up 1 base, with 12 bases separating them. Germline V gene sequence: CDR1 MGHDK, CDR2 SYGVNS. This CDR3 is CASSDVRGSQETQYF. The CDR3, as DNA: TGTGCCAGCAGTGATGTGAGGGGGTCCCAAGAGACCCAGTACTTC.

The chain joins TRBV6-2 or TRBV6-3 to TRBJ2-1, with 9 bases fitting TRBD2. V lost 4 bases to trimming and J lost 4 bases; unmatched junction nucleotides: 11. Germline-derived CDR1 and CDR2 are MNHEY and SVGEGT. The CDR3 totals 17 residues. CDR3: CASSFDSGGPSYNEQFF. Here the CDR3 DNA reads TGTGCCAGCAGTTTTGATAGCGGGGGCCCGTCGTACAATGAGCAGTTCTTC.

In this sample, this clonotype turned up many times. This chain links TRBV10-3 with TRBJ2-7, with D unresolved. V shed 4 bases and J shed 3 bases, with 16 bases lying between them. Germline loops: CDR1 ENHRY, CDR2 SYGVKD. CDR3 length equals 15 residues. The CDR3 DNA follows: TGTGCCATCAGTGGCAAGGAAGCGCAGATCTACGAGCAGTACTTC. This encodes CAISGKEAQIYEQYF.

As concerns this clonotype: One end of the junction varies from germline; a read error may be responsible. The rearrangement joins TRBV4-1 to TRBJ2-1, with TRBD2 identical over 14 bases. The CDR3 is made up of 18 amino acids. CDR1 MGHRA and CDR2 YSYEKL come from the germline V gene. Here the CDR3 DNA reads TGTGCCAGCAGCCAGATGACTAGCGGGGGGGCCTTTATTAATGAGCAGTTCTTC. It encodes CASSQMTSGGAFINEQFF.

V usage is TRBV14 and J usage is TRBJ2-5, with D unclear. V gave up 0 bases and J gave up 4 bases, with 9 bases separating them. CDR1 is SGHDN and CDR2 is FVKESK in the germline V gene. The CDR3 consists of 14 residues. DNA for the CDR3: TGTGCCAGCAGCCAAGACCCACTCTCAGAGACCCAGTACTTC. This encodes CASSQDPLSETQYF.

V gene TRBV6-5 combines with J gene TRBJ2-3; tentative D call: TRBD2 (7 bases). Germline V gene data show CDR1 as MNHEY and CDR2 as SVGAGI. This CDR3 comprises 18 residues. Trimming left V 0 bases short and J 3 bases short, with 19 bases between. CDR3 bases: TGTGCCAGCAGTTACTCGGCAACAAGGGGGGGTACTACAGATACGCAGTATTTT. Its protein product is CASSYSATRGGTTDTQYF.

This clonotype was counted between two and nine times. V usage is TRBV10-3 and J usage is TRBJ1-5; D gene unclear. The V end lost 2 bases, the J end lost 2 bases, and 4 bases lay between the germline ends. CDR1 is ENHRY and CDR2 is SYGVKD in the germline V gene. This CDR3 is 13 amino acids long. Written as DNA, the CDR3 is TGTGCCATCAGTGAGAAGGGCAATCAGCCCCAGCATTTT. Protein: CAISEKGNQPQHF.

The chain employs TRBV19 and TRBJ1-1, with 7 bases lining up with TRBD1. The CDR3 loop spans 16 amino acids. CDR1 is LNHDA and CDR2 is SQIVND in the germline V gene (reference sequence). Trimming at V came to 7 bases and at J to 0 bases, leaving 11 bases not matched to a gene. The CDR3 DNA reads TGTGCCAGTACAGTCAGGGGGGCTCCCGTGAACACTGAAGCTTTCTTT. Protein: CASTVRGAPVNTEAFF.

This chain connects TRBV6-2 or TRBV6-3 to TRBJ1-2; D might be TRBD1 (6 bases). CDR1 MNHEY and CDR2 SVGEGT come from the germline V gene. The CDR3 runs to 16 residues. Trimming removed 6 bases from V and 0 bases from J, with 17 bases in between. CDR3 nucleotide sequence: TGTGCCAGCAGGGATGAGACAGGCCAAGCTAACTATGGCTACACCTTC. Its translation is CASRDETGQANYGYTF.

This clonotype was detected a few times. The V call is TRBV6-5, the J call TRBJ1-1; the match to TRBD1 covers 7 bases. Germline V CDR1 and CDR2: MNHEY, SVGAGI. V lost 4 bases and J lost 5; bases outside the gene matches: 10. The CDR3 runs 15 residues. DNA for the CDR3: TGTGCCAGCAGTTTAACAGGGGACCCAAATACTGAAGCTTTCTTT. This codes for CASSLTGDPNTEAFF.

The J gene is TRBJ1-5, the V gene TRBV6-5; 11 bases agree with TRBD1. The CDR3 extends over 14 amino acids. Looked up from germline, CDR1 is MNHEY and CDR2 is SVGAGI. V dropped 6 bases and J dropped 7; count of bases not matched to a gene: 5. The CDR3 is CASRRDRGSQPQHF. CDR3 nucleotide sequence: TGTGCCAGCAGGAGGGACAGGGGGTCCCAGCCCCAGCATTTT.

Notes on this clonotype: At one end, the junction sequence differs from germline, possibly due to a read error. The J gene is TRBJ1-5, the V gene TRBV29-1; unclear D gene. CDR3 size: 13 residues. From germline, CDR1 is SQVTM and CDR2 ANQGSEA. The CDR3 region is CSVVLGDNQPQQF. Written as DNA, the CDR3 is TGCAGCGTTGTTCTTGGAGACAATCAGCCCCAGCAATTT.

The V gene is TRBV11-2, the J gene TRBJ2-7; no definite D call. This CDR3 has 15 residues. The V end lost 0 bases, the J end lost 3 bases, and 12 bases lay between the germline ends. Germline V lookup: CDR1 SGHAT, CDR2 FQNNGV. The CDR3 spells CASSLDLVLFYEQYF. DNA of the CDR3: TGTGCCAGCAGCTTAGATTTGGTACTCTTCTACGAGCAGTACTTC.

This clonotype was observed a few times. V and J are TRBV7-9 and TRBJ1-2; possible D gene TRBD1, 6 bases. Germline assignment: CDR1 SEHNR and CDR2 FQNEAQ (reference sequence). V was cut by 5 bases and J by 0 bases, with 16 bases left in between. The CDR3 contains 16 residues. The CDR3 DNA is TGTGCCAGCAGCGCACAGGGAAGCAGGTCTAACTATGGCTACACCTTC. It yields the protein CASSAQGSRSNYGYTF.

This clonotype was observed a handful of times. The V call is TRBV28, the J call TRBJ2-7, with D possibly matching TRBD2 (7 bases). CDR1 and CDR2 from the germline V gene are MDHEN and SYDVKM. The CDR3 is made up of 15 amino acids. Trimming took 4 bases from V and 5 from J, leaving 18 bases between them. CDR3 DNA: TGTGCCAGCAGTTCCCGAGGGGGGGCGAAGGACGAGCAGTACTTC. This sequence encodes CASSSRGGAKDEQYF.

Only a few counts were recorded for this clonotype. The V gene is TRBV28, the J gene TRBJ1-1, with 8 bases that match TRBD1. The CDR3 loop spans 16 amino acids. CDR1 and CDR2 from the germline V gene are MDHEN and SYDVKM. J gave up 6 bases and V 6 bases, and 15 bases lay outside the gene matches. CDR3 sequence: CASSPLQGAPGAEAFF. CDR3 bases: TGTGCCAGCAGCCCGTTGCAGGGGGCGCCGGGCGCTGAAGCTTTCTTT.

The V gene is TRBV19, the J gene TRBJ1-2; D possibly corresponds to TRBD1 (6 bases). The V gene's germline CDR1 is LNHDA and CDR2 SQIVND (reference sequence). The CDR3 has 13 amino acids. Deletions cut 6 bases from V and 8 bases from J, with 16 bases between. In DNA, the CDR3 is TGTGCCAGTAGCCACACCGGGGGCGCGGGCTACACCTTC. It yields the protein CASSHTGGAGYTF.

The V and J genes are TRBV24-1 and TRBJ2-2; 8 bases fit TRBD1. The germline V gene encodes CDR1 KGHDR and CDR2 SFDVKD. With V trimmed by 2 bases and J by 1 base, 5 bases remained unmatched. The CDR3 has 17 residues. CDR3 bases: TGTGCCACCAGTGATTCGCGGACAGGGTGGAACACCGGGGAGCTGTTTTTT. Its protein product is CATSDSRTGWNTGELFF.

The chain has TRBV6-6 and TRBJ2-1; 13 nucleotides match TRBD2. This CDR3 is built from 15 residues. CDR1 and CDR2 (germline): MNHNY, SVGAGI (reference sequence). With 5 bases clipped from V and 8 bases from J, the junction kept 6 bases outside the gene matches. The CDR3 region is CASSVLAGGGDEQFF. In DNA form, the CDR3 reads TGTGCCAGCAGTGTACTAGCGGGGGGGGGGGATGAGCAGTTCTTC.

The chain links TRBV12-3 or TRBV12-4 to TRBJ1-5, with TRBD1 identical over 8 bases. Losses at the gene ends were 2 bases for V and 3 bases for J; bases not matched to a gene: 6. This CDR3 region has 16 residues. CDR3 protein: CASSLRQGLNNQPQHF. In DNA, the CDR3 is TGTGCCAGCAGTTTAAGACAGGGGCTCAACAATCAGCCCCAGCATTTT.

Points on this clonotype: As the CDR3 is not closed by the conserved phenylalanine or tryptophan, this likely results from a read error. The chain uses TRBV7-6 and TRBJ1-1, with D perhaps TRBD1 (5 bases). Germline assignment: CDR1 SGHVS and CDR2 FNYEAQ. The V and J ends lost 6 bases and 0 bases respectively, with 11 bases between them. This CDR3 has 14 residues. In nucleotides, the CDR3 is TGTGCCAGCAGAATGGGGCGGATGAACACTGAAGCTTTCGTT. The encoded protein is CASRMGRMNTEAFV.